These 28 T cell receptor beta chains were sequenced from one sample in a study of T-cell reconstitution after alpha-beta-depleted transplantation in children. Unique molecular identifiers were built into the TCRbeta library. One entry per CDR3 protein results from TCRdb running MiXCR on the PCR reads. The sample records approximately 150,000 distinct CDR3 sequences, about 9% being singletons. The sequencing here drew on PBMCs, mostly from graft donor cells, taken 180 days after TCRalphabeta/CD19-depleted stem cell transplant. The receptor source for this set is a female patient between 2 and 15 years old who had a stem cell transplant for congenital amegakaryocytic thrombocytopenia, so the T cells may come from the graft donor.

V usage is TRBV20-1 and J usage is TRBJ2-3, with 8 bases identical to TRBD2. Germline V gene sequence: CDR1 DFQATT, CDR2 SNEGSKA (reference sequence). The CDR3 extends over 17 amino acids. V shed 0 bases, J shed 1 base, and the junction held 9 bases outside the gene matches. The CDR3 region is CSARDPSAGGGTDTQYF. As DNA, the CDR3 is TGCAGTGCTAGAGATCCGTCTGCGGGAGGTGGCACAGATACGCAGTATTTT.

V is TRBV6-5 and J is TRBJ1-2, with TRBD1 as a possible D gene (6 bases). V gave up 6 bases and J gave up 5 bases, with 10 bases separating them. Germline assignment: CDR1 MNHEY and CDR2 SVGAGI. The CDR3 length is 12 residues. CDR3 amino acids: CASSKGVYGYTF. CDR3 DNA sequence: TGTGCCAGCAGCAAGGGGGTTTATGGCTACACCTTC.

This clonotype has a count of ten or more. The genes are TRBV12-3 or TRBV12-4 and TRBJ2-3; no clear D gene. V lost 4 bases to trimming and J lost 2 bases, with 13 bases between them. This CDR3 region has 15 residues. The CDR3 region has the DNA TGTGCCAGCAGTTCCCGAAGGAGAACCACAGATACGCAGTATTTT. It codes for CASSSRRRTTDTQYF.

The chain is built from TRBV29-1 and TRBJ2-1; no definite D call. In germline, CDR1 is SQVTM, CDR2 ANQGSEA. The CDR3 runs to 13 residues. Trimming stripped 3 bases from V and 2 bases from J, with 8 bases between. CDR3 sequence: CSVERSPYNEQFF. The CDR3 DNA reads as TGCAGCGTTGAGCGGAGCCCCTACAATGAGCAGTTCTTC.

There are many counts of this clonotype. Here the CDR3 DNA reads TGTGCCAGCACAAAACGGGGGGTCGGCACAGATACGCAGCATTTT. Translation gives CASTKRGVGTDTQHF. The chain couples TRBV7-2 to TRBJ2-3, with TRBD1 as a possible D gene (5 bases). The DNA end is a closer match to TRBJ1-5, so the J assignment may be wrong. Germline CDR1 and CDR2: SGHTA and FQGNSA. The CDR3 runs 15 residues.

This clonotype appeared many times. V and J are TRBV20-1 and TRBJ1-5; 8 bases are a match to TRBD1. Germline V lookup: CDR1 DFQATT, CDR2 SNEGSKA (reference sequence). There are 14 residues in the CDR3. V gave up 3 bases and J gave up 5 bases; unmatched junction bases: 6. For the CDR3, the DNA is TGCAGTGCTAGTGCAGGGGGCATGTATCAGCCCCAGCATTTT. Its translation: CSASAGGMYQPQHF.

This clonotype showed up many times. J is TRBJ1-2 and V is TRBV29-1; possibly TRBD1 for D (6 bases). CDR3 size: 12 residues. The V gene lost 3 bases and the J gene lost 4 bases, with 9 bases spanning the gap. The germline CDR1 and CDR2 sequences are SQVTM and ANQGSEA. CDR3 bases: TGCAGCGTTGACAGGGGTGGCTATGGCTACACCTTC. As protein: CSVDRGGYGYTF. Full variable domain (remainder filled in from reference TRBV29-1 and TRBJ1-2): SAVISQKPSRDICQRGTSLTIQCQVDSQVTMMFWYRQQPGQSLTLIATANQGSEATYESGFVIDKFPISRPNLTFSTLTVSNMSPEDSSIYLCSVDRGGYGYTFGSGTRLTVV.

This clonotype was seen ten or more times. CDR3 bases: TGCAGCGTAGCGATGGGCCCAGGGAGGAATGAAAAACTGTTTTTT. Residues: CSVAMGPGRNEKLFF. V usage is TRBV29-1 and J usage is TRBJ1-4, with D perhaps TRBD1 (5 bases). From germline, CDR1 is SQVTM and CDR2 ANQGSEA. CDR3 length: 15 residues. The germline V and J ends were trimmed by 6 bases and 5 bases, with 19 bases remaining between them.

Notes on this clonotype: A much larger clone differs by one base, so this may be a read error. The chain employs TRBV20-1 and TRBJ1-6; perhaps TRBD1 as D (5 bases). CDR3 size: 17 residues. Per the germline V gene, CDR1 is DFQATT and CDR2 is SNEGSKA (reference sequence). CDR3 sequence reads: CCARPRAGASYNSPLHF. The CDR3 coding sequence is TGCTGTGCTAGGCCCAGGGCCGGGGCGTCCTATAATTCACCCCTCCACTTT.

The chain is built from TRBV18 and TRBJ1-6; D gene unclear. Germline lookup yields CDR1 KGHSH and CDR2 LQKENI. CDR3 length: 12 amino acids. V lost 4 bases, J lost 15 bases, and 13 bases lay in between. The CDR3 nucleotides read TGTGCCAGCTCACTCGGCAGTAGTGACCTCCACTTT. Amino acids: CASSLGSSDLHF. Based on the CDR3 plus reference TRBV18 and TRBJ1-6, the full variable domain is NAGVMQNPRHLVRRRGQEARLRCSPMKGHSHVYWYRQLPEEGLKFMVYLQKENIIDESGMPKERFSAEFPKEGPSILRIQQVVRGDSAAYFCASSLGSSDLHFGNGTRLTVT.

This clonotype was observed many times. The V gene is TRBV25-1, the J gene TRBJ2-4; D is perhaps TRBD2 (5 bases). The germline gives CDR1 MGHDK, CDR2 SYGVNS. Trimming left V 1 base short and J 0 bases short, with 13 bases between. The CDR3 runs to 17 residues. In DNA form, the CDR3 reads TGTGCCAGCAGTGAATCAGCGAGGGAACTAGCCAAAAACATTCAGTACTTC. Its translation is CASSESARELAKNIQYF.

The table lists this clonotype with many counts. The V and J genes are TRBV10-1 and TRBJ2-2; D is unresolved. V was clipped by 0 bases and J by 3 bases, with 2 bases between them. Germline V gives CDR1 WNHNN, CDR2 SYGVQD (reference sequence). This CDR3 has 13 residues. In DNA form, the CDR3 reads TGCGCCAGCAGTGAGTCTTACACCGGGGAGCTGTTTTTT. It yields the protein CASSESYTGELFF.

This clonotype was recorded many times. The V call is TRBV5-6, the J call TRBJ1-1, with D unclear. In germline, CDR1 is SGHDT, CDR2 YYEEEE. V was cut by 1 base and J by 0 bases, with 4 bases left in between. The CDR3 length is 13 residues. The CDR3 bases are TGTGCCAGCAGCTTGAGTATGAACACTGAAGCTTTCTTT. Protein product: CASSLSMNTEAFF.

This clonotype has just a few counts. The chain couples TRBV12-3 or TRBV12-4 to TRBJ2-7; D may match TRBD1 or TRBD2 (7 bases each). This CDR3 is 15 amino acids long. The V end lost 3 bases, the J end lost 2 bases, and 14 bases lay between the germline ends. CDR3 sequence (DNA): TGTGCCAGCAGTTTGAGGCAGGGGGGGACCTACGAGCAGTACTTC. It translates to CASSLRQGGTYEQYF.

The chain is built from TRBV7-8 and TRBJ1-2, with a possible D match to TRBD1 (5 bases). CDR3 size: 14 residues. Trimming stripped 10 bases from V and 5 bases from J, with 20 bases between. Germline CDR1 and CDR2: SGHVS and FQNEAQ. The CDR3 sequence is CATQQGRAGYGYTF. The CDR3 DNA is TGTGCCACCCAGCAAGGCAGGGCGGGGTATGGCTACACCTTC.

In this sample, this clonotype turned up many times. The V and J genes are TRBV12-3 or TRBV12-4 and TRBJ1-1, with D possibly TRBD1 on 5 matching bases. Trimming stripped 7 bases from V and 4 bases from J, with 19 bases between. This CDR3 is 15 amino acids long. DNA for the CDR3: TGTGCCAGCACCGGGACCAACTCTCCCGGCACTGAAGCTTTCTTT. Translation: CASTGTNSPGTEAFF.

In its sample, this clonotype was seen many times. V and J are TRBV4-1 and TRBJ2-7; tentatively, D is TRBD1 (5 bases). The CDR3 runs to 14 residues. Trimming shortened V by 4 bases and J by 5 bases, and 15 bases separated the two germline ends. Germline lookup yields CDR1 MGHRA and CDR2 YSYEKL. This CDR3 is CASSPQGTNHEQYF. The DNA for the CDR3 is TGCGCCAGCAGCCCCCAGGGAACGAACCACGAGCAGTACTTC.

This clonotype was recorded many times. The chain links TRBV20-1 to TRBJ2-1, with 7 bases matching TRBD1. The CDR3 extends over 12 amino acids. With 3 bases clipped from V and 13 bases from J, the junction kept 9 bases outside the gene matches. Per germline, CDR1 DFQATT and CDR2 SNEGSKA (reference sequence). The CDR3 here is CSASQFGDSQFF. The CDR3 nucleotides are TGCAGTGCTAGCCAATTCGGGGACAGTCAGTTCTTC.

This clonotype has at least ten counts. J is TRBJ1-2 and V is TRBV20-1, with 7 bases that match TRBD1. The CDR3 sequence is 13 residues long. CDR1 is DFQATT and CDR2 is SNEGSKA in the germline V gene (reference sequence). V trimming: 6 bases; J trimming: 5 bases; junction bases outside the gene matches: 9. The CDR3 region has the DNA TGCAGTGCCCAACCAGGGGGGCGGTATGGCTACACCTTC. Residues: CSAQPGGRYGYTF.

The gene calls are TRBV7-9 and TRBJ2-7; D is tentatively TRBD1 or TRBD2 (5 bases each). The V end lost 4 bases, the J end lost 3 bases, and 22 bases lay between the germline ends. This CDR3 is built from 17 residues. Germline loops: CDR1 SEHNR, CDR2 FQNEAQ (reference sequence). The CDR3 nucleotides read TGTGCCAGCAGCTCGAGGGCGGCCTGGGACCCCGTCTACGAGCAGTACTTC. Protein sequence: CASSSRAAWDPVYEQYF.

This clonotype was counted many times. This chain links TRBV29-1 with TRBJ1-1, with 8 bases identical to TRBD1. V dropped 6 bases and J dropped 6; count of bases not matched to a gene: 15. Germline assignment: CDR1 SQVTM and CDR2 ANQGSEA. This CDR3 contains 15 residues. CDR3 DNA: TGCAGCGTGACTTTCCTGGACAGGGAGGTTCCTGAAGCTTTCTTT. Its translation: CSVTFLDREVPEAFF. The variable domain in full, with the rest retrieved from reference TRBV29-1 and TRBJ1-1, is SAVISQKPSRDICQRGTSLTIQCQVDSQVTMMFWYRQQPGQSLTLIATANQGSEATYESGFVIDKFPISRPNLTFSTLTVSNMSPEDSSIYLCSVTFLDREVPEAFFGQGTRLTVV.

This clonotype appeared a few times. The chain couples TRBV12-3 or TRBV12-4 to TRBJ2-1; 8 nucleotides line up with TRBD2. The CDR3 sequence is 13 residues long. The ends lost 8 bases at V and 5 bases at J; junction bases unmatched: 5. CDR3 in amino acids: CASAGGGHNEQFF. CDR3 nucleotides: TGTGCCAGCGCGGGGGGAGGTCACAATGAGCAGTTCTTC.

The chain combines TRBV20-1 with TRBJ2-7, with D uncertain. The CDR3 runs 11 residues. Trimming took 1 base from V and 5 from J, leaving 6 bases between them. CDR1 and CDR2 from the germline V gene are DFQATT and SNEGSKA (reference sequence). The CDR3 region is CSARGSNEQYF. The CDR3 nucleotides read TGCAGTGCTAGAGGGAGCAACGAGCAGTACTTC.

The chain employs TRBV7-8 and TRBJ2-7, with D uncertain. The CDR3 is 11 residues long. The germline CDR1 and CDR2 sequences are SGHVS and FQNEAQ. V was pared by 2 bases and J by 6 bases, with 5 bases between. This CDR3 reads CASSLYSEQYF. Written as DNA, the CDR3 is TGTGCCAGCAGCTTATACAGCGAGCAGTACTTC.

The chain couples TRBV24-1 to TRBJ2-6, with TRBD1 matching over 7 bases. This CDR3 has 19 amino acids. The germline CDR1 and CDR2 sequences are KGHDR and SFDVKD. Trimming cost V 3 bases and J 0 bases; bases outside gene matches: 10. CDR3 bases: TGTGCCACCAGTGATACCGGGACAGAACCCCTCTCTGGGGCCAACGTCCTGACTTTC. This sequence encodes CATSDTGTEPLSGANVLTF.

With regard to this clonotype: Since a much larger clone is just one base distant, this may be a read error. The chain uses TRBV5-1 and TRBJ1-4; a weak D match, TRBD1 (6 bases). The CDR3 is 17 residues long. Germline CDR1 is SGHRS and CDR2 is YFSETQ. The DNA of the CDR3 is TGCGACAGCAGCTTGGTGCAGGGGACTGCAACTAATGAAAAACTGTTTTTT. Translated: CDSSLVQGTATNEKLFF.

This clonotype showed up many times. The rearrangement uses TRBV5-1 and TRBJ1-1; no reliable D call. Germline V lookup: CDR1 SGHRS, CDR2 YFSETQ. This CDR3 spans 13 amino acids. V dropped 5 bases and J dropped 2 bases, with 10 bases sitting between them. CDR3 in amino acids: CASSTVANTEAFF. CDR3 nucleotide sequence: TGCGCCAGCAGTACCGTGGCCAACACTGAAGCTTTCTTT. The full variable domain, in which reference TRBV5-1 and TRBJ1-1 provide the parts outside the CDR3, is KAGVTQTPRYLIKTRGQQVTLSCSPISGHRSVSWYQQTPGQGLQFLFEYFSETQRNKGNFPGRFSGRQFSNSRSEMNVSTLELGDSALYLCASSTVANTEAFFGQGTRLTVV.

This rearrangement joins TRBV20-1 to TRBJ2-7; 7 bases map to TRBD1. Germline CDR1 DFQATT, CDR2 SNEGSKA (reference sequence). The CDR3 sequence is 14 residues long. Losses at the gene ends were 6 bases for V and 4 bases for J; bases not matched to a gene: 12. In nucleotides, the CDR3 is TGCAGTGCGAGGGACAGCCTTGGGGGATACGAGCAGTACTTC. This translates into CSARDSLGGYEQYF.